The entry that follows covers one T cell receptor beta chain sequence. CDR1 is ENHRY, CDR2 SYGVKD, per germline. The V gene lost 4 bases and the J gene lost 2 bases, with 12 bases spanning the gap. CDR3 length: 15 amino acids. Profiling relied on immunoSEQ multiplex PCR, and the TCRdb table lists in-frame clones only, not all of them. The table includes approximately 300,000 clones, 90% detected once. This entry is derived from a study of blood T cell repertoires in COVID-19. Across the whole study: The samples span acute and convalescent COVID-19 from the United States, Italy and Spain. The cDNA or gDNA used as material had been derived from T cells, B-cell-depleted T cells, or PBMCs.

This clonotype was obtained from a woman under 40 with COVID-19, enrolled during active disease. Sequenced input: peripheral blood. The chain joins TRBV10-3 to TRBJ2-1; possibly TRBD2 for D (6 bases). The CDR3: CAISGGGVTYNEQFF. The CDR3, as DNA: TGTGCCATCAGTGGGGGCGGGGTTACCTACAATGAGCAGTTCTTC.